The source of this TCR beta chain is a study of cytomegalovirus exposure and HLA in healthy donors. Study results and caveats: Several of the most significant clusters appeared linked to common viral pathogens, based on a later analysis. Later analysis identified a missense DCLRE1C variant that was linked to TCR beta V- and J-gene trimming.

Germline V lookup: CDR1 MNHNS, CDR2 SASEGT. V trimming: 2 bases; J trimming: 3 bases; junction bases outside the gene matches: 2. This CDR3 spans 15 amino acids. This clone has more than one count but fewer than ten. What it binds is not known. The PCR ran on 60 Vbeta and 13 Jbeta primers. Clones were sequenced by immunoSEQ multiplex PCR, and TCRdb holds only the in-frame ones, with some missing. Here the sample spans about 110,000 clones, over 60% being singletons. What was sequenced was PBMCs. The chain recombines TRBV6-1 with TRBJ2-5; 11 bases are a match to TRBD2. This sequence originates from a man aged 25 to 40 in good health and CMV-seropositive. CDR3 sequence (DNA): TGTGCCAGCAGTGAACTAGCGGGGGGTGAAGAGACCCAGTACTTC. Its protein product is CASSELAGGEETQYF.